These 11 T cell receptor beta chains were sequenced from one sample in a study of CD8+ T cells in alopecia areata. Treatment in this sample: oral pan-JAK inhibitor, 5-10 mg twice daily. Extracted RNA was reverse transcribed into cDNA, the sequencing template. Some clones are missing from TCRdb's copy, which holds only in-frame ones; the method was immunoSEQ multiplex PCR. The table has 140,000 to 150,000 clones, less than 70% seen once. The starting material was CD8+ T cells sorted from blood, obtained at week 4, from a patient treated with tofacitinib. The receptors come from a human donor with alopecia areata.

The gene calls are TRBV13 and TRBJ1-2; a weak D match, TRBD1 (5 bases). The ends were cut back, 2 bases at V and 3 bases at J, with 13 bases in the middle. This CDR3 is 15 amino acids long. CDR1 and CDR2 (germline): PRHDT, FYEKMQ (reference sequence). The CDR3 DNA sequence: TGTGCCAGCAGCTTAAGGACGGCAGGGTACTATGGCTACACCTTC. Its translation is CASSLRTAGYYGYTF. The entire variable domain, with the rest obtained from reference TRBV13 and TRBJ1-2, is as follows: AAGVIQSPRHLIKEKRETATLKCYPIPRHDTVYWYQQGPGQDPQFLISFYEKMQSDKGSIPDRFSAQQFSDYHSELNMSSLELGDSALYFCASSLRTAGYYGYTFGSGTRLTVV.

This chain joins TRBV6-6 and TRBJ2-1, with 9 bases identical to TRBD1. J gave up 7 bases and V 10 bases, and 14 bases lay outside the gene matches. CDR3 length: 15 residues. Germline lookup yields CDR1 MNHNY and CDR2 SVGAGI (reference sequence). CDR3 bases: TGTGCCACCTACACCTGGGACAGGGAGTTGAATGAGCAGTTCTTC. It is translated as CATYTWDRELNEQFF.

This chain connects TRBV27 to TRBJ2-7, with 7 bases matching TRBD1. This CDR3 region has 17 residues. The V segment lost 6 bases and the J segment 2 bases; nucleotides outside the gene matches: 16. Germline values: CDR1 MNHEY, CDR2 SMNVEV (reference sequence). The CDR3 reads CASSHQTGQQVAYEQYF. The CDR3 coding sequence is TGTGCCAGCAGCCACCAGACAGGGCAGCAGGTGGCCTACGAGCAGTACTTC.

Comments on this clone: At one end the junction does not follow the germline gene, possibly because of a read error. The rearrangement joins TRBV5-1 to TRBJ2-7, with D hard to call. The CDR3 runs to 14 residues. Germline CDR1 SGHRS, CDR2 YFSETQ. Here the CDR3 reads CASSLVEKTYEQYF. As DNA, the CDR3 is TGTGCCAGCAGCTTGGTGGAGAAAACCTACGAGCAGTACTTC.

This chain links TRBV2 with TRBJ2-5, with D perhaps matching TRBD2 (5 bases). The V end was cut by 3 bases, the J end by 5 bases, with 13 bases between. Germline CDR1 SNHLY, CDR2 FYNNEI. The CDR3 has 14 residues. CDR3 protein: CASSDQGGSETQYF. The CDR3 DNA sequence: TGTGCCAGCAGTGACCAAGGAGGATCGGAGACCCAGTACTTC.

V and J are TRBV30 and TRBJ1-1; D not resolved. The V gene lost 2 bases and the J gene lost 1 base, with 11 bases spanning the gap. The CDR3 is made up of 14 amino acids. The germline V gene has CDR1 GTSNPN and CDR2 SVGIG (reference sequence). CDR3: CAWSLGRGNTEAFF. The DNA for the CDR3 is TGTGCCTGGAGTTTGGGCCGGGGGAACACTGAAGCTTTCTTT.

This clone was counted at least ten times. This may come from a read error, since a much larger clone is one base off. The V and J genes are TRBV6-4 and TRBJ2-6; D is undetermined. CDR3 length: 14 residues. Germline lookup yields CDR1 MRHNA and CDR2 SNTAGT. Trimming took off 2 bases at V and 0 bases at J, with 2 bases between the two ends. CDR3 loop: CASSDNSGANVLTF. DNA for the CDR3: TGTGCCAGCAGTGACAACTCTGGGGCCAACGTCCTGACTTTC.

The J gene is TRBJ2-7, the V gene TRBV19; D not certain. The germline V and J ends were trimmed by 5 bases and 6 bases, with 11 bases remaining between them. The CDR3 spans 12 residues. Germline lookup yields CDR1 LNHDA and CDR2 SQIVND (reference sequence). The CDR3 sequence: CASSALPGEQYF. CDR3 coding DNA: TGTGCCAGTAGTGCCCTACCGGGCGAGCAGTACTTC.

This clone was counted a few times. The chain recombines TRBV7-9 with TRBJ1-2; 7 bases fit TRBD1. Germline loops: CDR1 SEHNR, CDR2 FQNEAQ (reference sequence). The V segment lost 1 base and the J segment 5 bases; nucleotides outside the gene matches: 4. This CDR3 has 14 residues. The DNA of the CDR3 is TGTGCCAGCAGCTTAGGGACAGGAGGATATGGCTACACCTTC. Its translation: CASSLGTGGYGYTF.

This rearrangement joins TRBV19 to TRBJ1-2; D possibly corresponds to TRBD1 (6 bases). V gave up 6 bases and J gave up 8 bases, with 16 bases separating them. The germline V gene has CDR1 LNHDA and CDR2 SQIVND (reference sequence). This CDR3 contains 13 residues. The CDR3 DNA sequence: TGTGCCAGTAGCCCCACAGGGCCTAGGGGCTACACCTTC. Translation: CASSPTGPRGYTF.

CDR3: CASSELGYQETQYF. CDR3 nucleotide sequence: TGTGCCAGCAGTGAATTGGGATACCAAGAGACCCAGTACTTC. The chain is built from TRBV2 and TRBJ2-5, with D hard to call. The CDR3 covers 14 residues. Trimming took 2 bases from V and 0 from J, leaving 7 bases between them. In germline, CDR1 is SNHLY, CDR2 FYNNEI.